These 13 T cell receptor beta chains share one sample of origin, sequenced in a study of cytomegalovirus exposure and HLA in healthy donors. Both 60 Vbeta primers and 13 Jbeta primers went into the PCR. This table comes from immunoSEQ multiplex PCR, and its TCRdb copy is limited to in-frame clones, with some not included. This sample yields over 85,000 clones, of which about 80% are seen a single time; roughly 2% belongs to the top ten. Sequencing was done on a sample of PBMCs. All receptors derive from a middle-aged man in good health and CMV-seronegative.

The V and J genes are TRBV19 and TRBJ2-7; D is perhaps TRBD2 (6 bases). The CDR3 has 15 amino acids. V lost 3 bases, J lost 6 bases, and 18 bases lay in between. Germline V lookup: CDR1 LNHDA, CDR2 SQIVND (reference sequence). The DNA for the CDR3 is TGTGCCAGTAGTATTTTCGGGACTCAGCCCTCCGAGCAGTACTTC. Residues: CASSIFGTQPSEQYF.

The chain employs TRBV6-4 and TRBJ1-2; D remains unclear. The germline V gene encodes CDR1 MRHNA and CDR2 SNTAGT. V shed 9 bases and J shed 5 bases, with 19 bases lying between them. The CDR3 is 14 residues long. The CDR3 DNA reads TGTGCCAGGGCGGAGGAGCGGTCGGGGTATGGCTACACCTTC. Amino acid sequence: CARAEERSGYGYTF.

V is TRBV12-5 and J is TRBJ1-1; 7 nucleotides line up with TRBD1. CDR1 is LGHNT and CDR2 is FRNRAP in the germline V gene. Trimming took 5 bases from V and 0 from J; bases not matched to a gene: 9. The CDR3 sequence is 16 residues long. CDR3 bases: TGTGCTAGTGGTCTAGGACAGGAAGACATGAACACTGAAGCTTTCTTT. This gives the protein CASGLGQEDMNTEAFF.

J is TRBJ2-3 and V is TRBV6-5, with 8 nucleotides matching TRBD2. There are 13 residues in the CDR3. V shed 7 bases and J 7 bases; nucleotides not matched to a gene: 7. The germline gives CDR1 MNHEY, CDR2 SVGAGI. The CDR3 bases are TGTGCCAGCAACTCGGGGGGGAGAAATACGCAGTATTTT. It translates to CASNSGGRNTQYF.

The chain uses TRBV6-1 and TRBJ2-2; D gene unclear. The CDR3 loop spans 15 amino acids. Looked up from germline, CDR1 is MNHNS and CDR2 is SASEGT. Between the trimmed V and J ends, which lost 6 bases and 1 base, there was a span of 12 bases. The CDR3 spells CASRDSSGNTGELFF. The DNA for the CDR3 is TGTGCCAGCAGAGATTCTTCAGGGAACACCGGGGAGCTGTTTTTT.

J is TRBJ1-4 and V is TRBV5-4; D is uncertain. V was cut by 5 bases and J by 5 bases, with 13 bases left in between. This CDR3 is built from 14 residues. The germline CDR1 and CDR2 sequences are SGHNT and YYREEE (reference sequence). CDR3 DNA sequence: TGTGCCAGCAGGCGACGCCTAGAGAATGAAAAACTGTTTTTT. Amino acids: CASRRRLENEKLFF. Filled out from reference TRBV5-4 and TRBJ1-4, the complete variable domain reads ETGVTQSPTHLIKTRGQQVTLRCSSQSGHNTVSWYQQALGQGPQFIFQYYREEENGRGNFPPRFSGLQFPNYSSELNVNALELDDSALYLCASRRRLENEKLFFGSGTQLSVL.

CDR3 coding DNA: TGTGCCAGCAGCTCGAGAATCCCCGGGACAAGGAACACTGAAGCTTTCTTT. Translating it yields CASSSRIPGTRNTEAFF. V gene TRBV7-9 combines with J gene TRBJ1-1; D might be TRBD1 (6 bases). V lost 4 bases to trimming and J lost 1 base, with 19 bases between them. This CDR3 is 17 amino acids long. Germline V gives CDR1 SEHNR, CDR2 FQNEAQ (reference sequence).

This clone showed up just a few times. The chain employs TRBV28 and TRBJ2-2; TRBD2 agrees at 10 bases. Germline values: CDR1 MDHEN, CDR2 SYDVKM. Losses at the gene ends were 6 bases for V and 1 base for J; bases not matched to a gene: 2. The CDR3 spans 15 residues. Written as DNA, the CDR3 is TGTGCCAGCAGCTGGACTAGCGGGAACACCGGGGAGCTGTTTTTT. As protein: CASSWTSGNTGELFF.

This rearrangement joins TRBV28 to TRBJ2-1; 8 bases are shared with TRBD2. In germline, CDR1 is MDHEN, CDR2 SYDVKM. The CDR3 runs to 16 residues. Trimming at V came to 4 bases and at J to 5 bases, leaving 10 bases not matched to a gene. CDR3 nucleotide sequence: TGTGCCAGCAGTTATTTGGGGGGACTAGAGAACAATGAGCAGTTCTTC. It encodes CASSYLGGLENNEQFF.

The V and J genes are TRBV4-1 and TRBJ2-1; 7 positions agree with TRBD1. The CDR3 spans 13 residues. J gave up 5 bases and V 8 bases, and 6 bases lay outside the gene matches. In germline, CDR1 is MGHRA, CDR2 YSYEKL. As DNA, the CDR3 is TGCGCCAGCGGGGACAGACAAAACAATGAGCAGTTCTTC. Translating gives CASGDRQNNEQFF.

This clone was observed once. The chain uses TRBV7-6 and TRBJ2-5; D may be TRBD1 (6 bases). This CDR3 is built from 15 residues. Trimming took off 4 bases at V and 5 bases at J, with 17 bases between the two ends. CDR1 SGHVS and CDR2 FNYEAQ come from the germline V gene. DNA of the CDR3: TGTGCCAGCAGCTCCCGAGACAGGTCCGGGGAGACCCAGTACTTC. Residues: CASSSRDRSGETQYF. The full variable domain, completed using reference TRBV7-6 and TRBJ2-5, is GAGVSQSPRYKVTKRGQDVALRCDPISGHVSLYWYRQALGQGPEFLTYFNYEAQQDKSGLPNDRFSAERPEGSISTLTIQRTEQRDSAMYRCASSSRDRSGETQYFGPGTRLLVL.

The chain joins TRBV19 to TRBJ2-1; D is perhaps TRBD2 (5 bases). Trimming cost V 6 bases and J 2 bases, with 20 bases left between them. In germline, CDR1 is LNHDA, CDR2 SQIVND (reference sequence). This CDR3 comprises 17 residues. The CDR3 loop is CASSTAGGRFTYNEQFF. In DNA, the CDR3 is TGTGCCAGTAGCACGGCGGGCGGGCGTTTCACCTACAATGAGCAGTTCTTC.

This clone was seen just once. One junction end does not reproduce the germline sequence, and a read error may be involved. The identical CDR3 is also encoded by other nucleotide sequences in the sample. This sequence joins TRBV28 and TRBJ1-2, with D possibly being TRBD1 (5 bases). Germline values: CDR1 MDHEN, CDR2 SYDVKM. This CDR3 spans 11 amino acids. The CDR3 is CASASGGGYTF. CDR3 bases: TGCGCCAGCGCGTCGGGGGGAGGCTACACCTTC.